This T cell receptor (beta chain) was profiled in a study of cytomegalovirus exposure and HLA in healthy donors (dated 2017 in TCRdb). For the study in its entirety: An earlier analysis of several hundred of the donors reported approximately 280 Gb of sequence data and around 100 million unique TCR beta sequences obtained from approximately 180 million T cells. Roughly 300 gigabases of sequencing data and 70 million to 85 million unique TCR sequences were included in an early release covering roughly 700 HLA-typed donors. Of the 300 to 500 genotyped donors, 65% to 90% were placed in the genetic ancestry cluster associated with self-reported Caucasian donors. The aim of the study was to test whether cataloging public T cell receptors could identify signatures of past pathogen exposure. The study profiled the T cell repertoires of about 640 subjects by immunosequencing and related them to cytomegalovirus serostatus. In addition to the first cohort of roughly 700 subjects, a separate validation cohort of under 150 different subjects was used. To predict cytomegalovirus infection status, the study brought together high-throughput TCR immunosequencing, statistical association of individual TCRs with disease status, and machine learning. To study patterns of TCR occurrence, a later analysis re-analyzed previously published TCR beta repertoires from 650 to 750 donors and added high-resolution HLA genotyping. Rather than using new phenotypic data, the later analysis identified candidate immune exposures from TCR beta sequences and from how often those sequences occurred across donors. An earlier analysis of roughly 600 of the donors used high-throughput TCR beta sequencing to judge whether each TCR beta V gene segment behaved as functional or pseudogenic. Donor age, sex, ethnicity and CMV serostatus were compiled alongside the repertoire data. In a later genetic analysis, genome-wide SNP genotypes for about three fifths of the roughly 670 donors were used, and that subset was treated as a discovery cohort. Every discovery cohort repertoire had been produced on one sequencing platform. Both class I and class II loci were covered by HLA typing, at four-digit resolution. The number of typed donors differed by locus: about 620-640 for A, B, C, DRB1 and DQB1; 500 to 550 for DQA1; some 610 for DPA1; and 400 to 480 for DPB1. Four or five DR-DQ haplotypes were handled as single units for association and clustering because linkage in the cohort was strong. Among several hundred genotyped donors of the cohort, an average of approximately 220,000 unique TCR beta nucleotide sequences was sequenced per donor, of which about 19% were non-productive.

Libraries were prepared through the immunoSEQ multiplex PCR assay. For the multiplex PCR, a mixture combining 60 forward primers for TCR Vbeta segments and 13 reverse primers for TCR Jbeta segments was used. Amplification of the CDR3 region of rearranged TCR beta genes was performed with a multiplex PCR assay on genomic DNA. Amplified TCR beta libraries were sequenced as 87-base-pair reads on the Illumina HiSeq System. As for the original processing: Across the 700 or so repertoires, a later analysis counted roughly 84 million unique TCR beta chains, roughly 11 million of which were shared by at least two donors. Raw reads were error-corrected and collapsed into unique sequences with a nearest-neighbor algorithm that merged closely related sequences to remove PCR and sequencing errors. To assign V, D and J gene segments, CDR3 sequences were aligned to IMGT reference sequences. For a sequence to be retained, a match of at least six nucleotides was required to both a V gene segment and a J gene segment. A rearrangement was called productive if the CDR3 had no stop codons and remained in frame with V and J, and every other rearrangement was called non-productive. Following IMGT convention, CDR3 was defined as the stretch from the second conserved V-encoded cysteine up to the conserved J-encoded phenylalanine. The earlier analysis of about 610 of the donors excluded sequences that lacked an unambiguous match to a single V gene segment. An earlier analysis of some 610 of the donors called V segments functional above 56.7% productive rearrangements and segregating when the between-donor standard deviation exceeded 5%. A statistical classification framework was built to diagnose cytomegalovirus status from the catalog of TCR beta chain sequences. In a later analysis, V and J genes were assigned by comparing TCR nucleotide sequences against IMGT/GENE-DB human TR gene sequences. Using the TCRdist pipeline, a later analysis assigned CDR3 sequences along with most-parsimonious VDJ recombination scenarios. In a later analysis, each TCR beta chain was defined by its CDR3 amino acid sequence together with its V-gene family, and reads without a unique V-gene family were excluded. As a way to deal with suspected cross-contamination and a sequencing artifact, a later analysis dropped under 600 nucleotide sequences that were highly shared and had low generation probability. For each public chain, a later analysis derived a clonal expansion index from normalized ranks of inferred template counts within each repertoire. In a later analysis, generation probabilities were computed with a VDJ recombination model fitted to out-of-frame rearrangements, and the resulting probabilities were checked against IGoR. In a later analysis, hypergeometric tests were used to score TCR-TCR, TCR-HLA and TCR-CMV co-occurrence, with a repertoire-size bias correction applied to TCR pairs. In a later analysis, false discovery rates were estimated by permuting HLA or CMV assignments 20 times. A later analysis grouped co-occurring TCRs with DBSCAN, adding TCRdist sequence similarity when clustering within HLA-allele-positive subsets. Co-occurrence clustering excluded repertoires with fewer than 30,000 or more than 120,000 public chains, plus five with anomalous nucleotide sharing. The source is immuneACCESS, and TCRdb retained only in-frame sequences with V and J called. Part of the clones is not carried over; for the studies checked, unresolved V genes explain less than half of this, and the remainder is unexplained. D and trimming were read from the DNA, whereas the V and J calls and clone size are those reported in that table. The sample table gives approximately 100,000 clones. The leading ten clones occupy about 3% of the sample.

A word on this clone: Its antigen is still unknown.

The cohort was made up of 500 to 850 healthy bone marrow donors. At the time of sampling, all cohort members were nominally healthy, though unrecorded immune exposures were likely present. The donor was CMV seronegative and belonged to the group of approximately 320 seronegative cohort members. A peripheral blood sample was collected from each donor, and TCR beta sequencing was performed on peripheral blood mononuclear cells. Genomic DNA extraction from the blood cell samples was performed with the Qiagen DNeasy Blood Extraction Kit. What the authors observed across the whole study: Presence/absence analyses assumed roughly uniform sequencing depth across donors, an assumption that may not hold. In a later analysis, most CMV-associated TCR beta chains were found to appear HLA-restricted, with HLA associations seemingly driven largely by CMV exposure. Some IMGT-functional V segments, including TRBV6-2 and TRBV6-3, could not be told apart with the 87-base-pair reads, so those segments were excluded. In a later analysis, several top co-occurrence clusters were reported to appear linked to parvovirus B19, influenza, CMV and Epstein-Barr virus. CMV serostatus was the only immune exposure information available for the cohort. It was suggested by the authors that the approach could potentially be generalized to other disease states and immunological phenotypes. Cytomegalovirus status was reported to be diagnosed by the classifier with high specificity and sensitivity in both the original and validation cohorts. A further reported finding was that TCR beta sequences accurately predicted the HLA-A and HLA-B alleles for most subjects in the first cohort. Across donors, most TCR sequences were observed very rarely, whereas some public TCRs were present in many individuals. In a later analysis, HLA-associated TCR beta chains were found to be more clonally expanded and to have lower generation probabilities than equally common non-associated chains. Specific HLA alleles were associated with more than 15,000 TCR beta sequences at a false discovery rate of 0.05 in a later analysis. In vitro tests confirmed that a few of the cytomegalovirus-associated TCR beta chains recognize cytomegalovirus antigens. The study gave a list of 150 to 200 TCR beta chains associated with cytomegalovirus. In a later analysis, the rate of TCR association differed among HLA loci, with DRB1 alleles having the most associated TCRs and HLA-C alleles having the fewest. Because counts were too low, roughly 16 rarely observed V segments, including chromosome 9 orphons, were left out of the earlier analysis of some 600 of the donors. A later genetic analysis associated a missense DCLRE1C variant with V-gene and J-gene trimming of TCR beta chains, and an independent cohort replicated the association. In an earlier analysis of about 550 of the donors, most TCR beta V segments were observed in productive rearrangements about 90% or about 30% of the time, broadly matching IMGT annotations. Linkage disequilibrium might explain the correlated functional status among segregating V segments, but an unknown experimental factor could not be ruled out. A cluster of highly shared sequence variants was judged likely to be a technical artifact of the sequencing pipeline. According to a later genetic analysis, donors in an Asian-associated ancestry cluster had fewer N-insertions in productive TCRs than the approximately 630-donor mean. Strong co-occurrence of HLA alleles, especially DR and DQ, made assigning TCR associations to individual alleles difficult. The cohort was sequenced for TCR beta chains only, and without alpha or paired-chain data the features that could be detected were limited. Because HLA typing was missing for some donors at each locus, association tests included only the typed subset.

Trimming removed 1 base from V and 6 bases from J; the gene matches leave 2 bases unexplained. For CDR1 and CDR2, the germline V gene (reference sequence) lists WNHNN and SYGVQD. Measured from the cysteine to the phenylalanine, the CDR3 is 15 residues long. Just CDR3 DNA is preserved here, 45 bases in frame from base 1. This receptor chain uses TRBV10-1 and TRBJ1-6, with 8 bases in between that match TRBD1. This TCR was sampled from a man in his forties in good health and CMV-seronegative. Sequenced material: PBMCs. The sequence in DNA is TGCGCCAGCAGTGAGTTGACAGGGGCTAATTCACCCCTCCACTTT. The resulting protein is CASSELTGANSPLHF.